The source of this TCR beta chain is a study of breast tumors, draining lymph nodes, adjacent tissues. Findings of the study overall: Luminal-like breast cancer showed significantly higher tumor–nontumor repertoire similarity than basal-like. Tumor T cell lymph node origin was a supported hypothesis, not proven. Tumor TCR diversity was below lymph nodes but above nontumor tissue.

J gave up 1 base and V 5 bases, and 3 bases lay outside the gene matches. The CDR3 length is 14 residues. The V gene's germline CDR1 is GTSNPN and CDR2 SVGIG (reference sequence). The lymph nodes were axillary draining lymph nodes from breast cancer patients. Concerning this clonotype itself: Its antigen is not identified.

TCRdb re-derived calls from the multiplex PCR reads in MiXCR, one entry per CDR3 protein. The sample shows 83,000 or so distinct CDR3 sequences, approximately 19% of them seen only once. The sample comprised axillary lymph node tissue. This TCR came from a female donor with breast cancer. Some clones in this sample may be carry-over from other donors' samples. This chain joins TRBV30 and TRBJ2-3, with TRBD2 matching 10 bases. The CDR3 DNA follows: TGTGCCTGGGTGCTAGCGGGAGGCACAGATACGCAGTATTTT. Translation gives CAWVLAGGTDTQYF.